Each of the 4 T cell receptor beta chains below was sequenced from the same sample in a study of T cell repertoires in cytomegalovirus infection. TCRdb analysed the reads with MiXCR anew, one entry per CDR3 protein. The table has about 600,000 distinct CDR3 sequences, 24% seen once. Sequencing input: CD8+ T cells from PBMCs. These receptors were taken from a human donor in good health (CMV status not recorded). Some clones in this sample may be carry-over from other donors' samples.

The genes are TRBV29-1 and TRBJ2-5; no clear D. The germline gives CDR1 SQVTM, CDR2 ANQGSEA. Trimming took off 7 bases at V and 0 bases at J, with 12 bases between the two ends. CDR3 length: 13 amino acids. The CDR3 reads CSAGLLDQETQYF. For the CDR3, the DNA is TGCAGCGCGGGCCTCTTGGACCAAGAGACCCAGTACTTC.

The V call is TRBV11-2, the J call TRBJ1-2; weak D call: TRBD1 (5 bases). Trimming took off 0 bases at V and 4 bases at J, with 12 bases between the two ends. Germline CDR1 reads SGHAT; CDR2 reads FQNNGV. This CDR3 has 15 residues. CDR3 nucleotide sequence: TGTGCCAGCAGCTTAGATCTGGACAACGCCTATGGCTACACCTTC. This encodes CASSLDLDNAYGYTF.

The chain recombines TRBV14 with TRBJ1-1, with 10 positions matching TRBD1. CDR1 and CDR2 (germline): SGHDN, FVKESK. V dropped 2 bases and J dropped 3; count of bases not matched to a gene: 3. The CDR3 runs to 15 residues. The CDR3: CASSQQGQGDTEAFF. CDR3 DNA sequence: TGTGCCAGCAGCCAACAAGGACAGGGGGACACTGAAGCTTTCTTT.

V gene TRBV7-9 combines with J gene TRBJ1-4, with D possibly TRBD1 on 6 matching bases. V shed 4 bases and J shed 3 bases, with 9 bases lying between them. The CDR3 has 14 residues. Germline V CDR1 and CDR2: SEHNR, FQNEAQ (reference sequence). The CDR3 region is CASSSDSSNEKLFF. The CDR3 DNA follows: TGTGCCAGCAGCTCGGACAGCTCTAATGAAAAACTGTTTTTT. The full variable domain, completed using reference TRBV7-9 and TRBJ1-4, is DTGVSQNPRHKITKRGQNVTFRCDPISEHNRLYWYRQTLGQGPEFLTYFQNEAQLEKSRLLSDRFSAERPKGSFSTLEIQRTEQGDSAMYLCASSSDSSNEKLFFGSGTQLSVL.